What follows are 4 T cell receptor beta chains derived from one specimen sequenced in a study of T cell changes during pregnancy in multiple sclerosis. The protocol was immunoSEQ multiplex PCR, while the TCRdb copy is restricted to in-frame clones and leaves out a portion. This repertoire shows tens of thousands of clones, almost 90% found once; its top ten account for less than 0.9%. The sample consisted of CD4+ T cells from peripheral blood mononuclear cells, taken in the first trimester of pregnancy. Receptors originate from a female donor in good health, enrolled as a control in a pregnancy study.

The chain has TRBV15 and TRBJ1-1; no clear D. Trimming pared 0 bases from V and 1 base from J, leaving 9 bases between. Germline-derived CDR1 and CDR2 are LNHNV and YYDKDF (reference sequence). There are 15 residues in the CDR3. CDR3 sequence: CATSRDRIANTEAFF. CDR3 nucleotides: TGTGCCACCAGCAGAGATAGGATAGCGAACACTGAAGCTTTCTTT.

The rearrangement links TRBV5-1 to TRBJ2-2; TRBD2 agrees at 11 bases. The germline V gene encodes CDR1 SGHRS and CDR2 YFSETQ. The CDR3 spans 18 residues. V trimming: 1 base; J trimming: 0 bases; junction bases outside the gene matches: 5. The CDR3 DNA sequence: TGCGCCAGCAGCTTGAAACTAGCGGGGGCTACGAACACCGGGGAGCTGTTTTTT. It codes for CASSLKLAGATNTGELFF.

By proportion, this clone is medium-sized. The CDR3 here is CASSQGTGGDGYGYTF. The CDR3 region has the DNA TGCGCCAGCAGTCAGGGGACAGGGGGCGACGGCTATGGCTACACCTTC. This chain uses TRBV23-1 with TRBJ1-2; 12 bases are a match to TRBD1. TRBV23-1 is annotated as an ORF whose role is uncertain. The V gene end was trimmed by 3 bases and the J gene end by 4 bases; junction bases not matched to a gene: 6. The length of the CDR3 is 16 residues.

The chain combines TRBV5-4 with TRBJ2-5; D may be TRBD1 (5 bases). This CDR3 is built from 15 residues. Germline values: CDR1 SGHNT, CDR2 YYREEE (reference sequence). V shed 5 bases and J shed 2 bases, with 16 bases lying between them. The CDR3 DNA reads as TGTGCCAGCAGTAGACGGGCAGGGATACAAGAGACCCAGTACTTC. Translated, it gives CASSRRAGIQETQYF.